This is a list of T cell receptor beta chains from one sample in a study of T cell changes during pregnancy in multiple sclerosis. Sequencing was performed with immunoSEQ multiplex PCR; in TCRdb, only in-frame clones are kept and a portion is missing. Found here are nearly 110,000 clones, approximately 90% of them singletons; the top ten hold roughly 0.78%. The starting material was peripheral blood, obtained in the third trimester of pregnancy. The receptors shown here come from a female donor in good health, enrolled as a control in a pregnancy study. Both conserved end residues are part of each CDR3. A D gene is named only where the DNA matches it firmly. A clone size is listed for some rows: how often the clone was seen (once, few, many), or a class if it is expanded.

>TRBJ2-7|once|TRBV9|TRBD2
CASSVSGGYSYEQYF
TGTGCCAGCAGCGTGAGCGGGGGCTACTCCTACGAGCAGTACTTC
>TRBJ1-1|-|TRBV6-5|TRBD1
CASSYSPGGTEAFF
TGTGCCAGCAGTTACTCTCCAGGGGGCACTGAAGCTTTCTTT
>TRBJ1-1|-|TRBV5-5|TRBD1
CASSGTGPTEAFF
TGTGCCAGCAGCGGGACAGGGCCCACTGAAGCTTTCTTT
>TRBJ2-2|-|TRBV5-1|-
CASSPEQGRELFF
TGCGCCAGCAGCCCAGAACAGGGTCGGGAGCTGTTTTTT
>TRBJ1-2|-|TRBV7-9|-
CASSLGGDYGYTF
TGTGCCAGCAGCTTAGGGGGGGACTATGGCTACACCTTC
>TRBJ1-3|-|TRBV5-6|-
CASSLRRGRNTIYF
TGTGCCAGCAGCTTGCGGAGGGGAAGAAACACCATATATTTT
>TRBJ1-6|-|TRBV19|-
CASSITRSSYNSPLHF
TGTGCCAGTAGTATTACTCGTAGCTCCTATAATTCACCCCTCCACTTT
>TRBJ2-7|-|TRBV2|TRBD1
CASRTGASYEQYF
TGTGCCAGCAGGACAGGGGCCTCCTACGAGCAGTACTTC
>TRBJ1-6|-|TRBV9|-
CASSVGADNSPLHF
TGTGCCAGCAGCGTAGGGGCAGACAATTCACCCCTCCACTTT
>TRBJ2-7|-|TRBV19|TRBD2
CASTPGGDYYEQYF
TGTGCCAGTACTCCTGGCGGGGACTACTACGAGCAGTACTTC
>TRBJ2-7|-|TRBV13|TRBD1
CASRFSESGTGYEQYF
TGTGCCAGCAGATTTTCCGAATCCGGGACAGGTTACGAGCAGTACTTC
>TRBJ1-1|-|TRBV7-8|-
CASSSSRANTEAFF
TGTGCCAGCAGCTCCAGCAGGGCGAACACTGAAGCTTTCTTT
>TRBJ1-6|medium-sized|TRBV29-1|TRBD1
CSVEGTGSSYNSPLHF
TGCAGCGTTGAAGGGACAGGGAGCTCCTATAATTCACCCCTCCACTTT
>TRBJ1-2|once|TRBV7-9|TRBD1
CASSFPDRRFNYGYTF
TGTGCCAGCAGCTTCCCGGACAGGAGATTTAACTATGGCTACACCTTC
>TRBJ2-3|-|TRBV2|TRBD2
CASSEISGGAIDTQYF
TGTGCCAGCAGCGAAATTAGCGGGGGGGCCATAGATACGCAGTATTTT
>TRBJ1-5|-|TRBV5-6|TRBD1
CASSLGTGGQPQHF
TGTGCCAGCAGCTTGGGGACAGGGGGACAGCCCCAGCATTTT
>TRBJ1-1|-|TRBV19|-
CASRGRVTFF
TGTGCCAGTAGGGGCAGGGTAACTTTCTTT
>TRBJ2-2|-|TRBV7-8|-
CASSYVQANTGELFF
TGTGCCAGCAGCTACGTACAGGCGAACACCGGGGAGCTGTTTTTT
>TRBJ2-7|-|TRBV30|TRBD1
CAWSFGTGSYEQYF
TGTGCCTGGAGTTTCGGGACAGGGTCCTACGAGCAGTACTTC
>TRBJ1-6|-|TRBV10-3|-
CAISEFNRERSPLHF
TGTGCCATCAGTGAGTTCAACAGGGAACGGTCACCCCTCCACTTT
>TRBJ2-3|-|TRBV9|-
CASSPGVLTSTDTQYF
TGTGCCAGCAGCCCCGGAGTGCTAACTAGCACAGATACGCAGTATTTT
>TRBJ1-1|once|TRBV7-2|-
CASSLGGENTEAFF
TGTGCCAGCAGCTTAGGGGGCGAGAACACTGAAGCTTTCTTT
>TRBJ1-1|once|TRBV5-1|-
CASSLDRVDTEAFF
TGCGCCAGCAGCTTGGACAGGGTGGACACTGAAGCTTTCTTT
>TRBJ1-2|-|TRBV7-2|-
CASSLPPRGYTF
TGTGCCAGCAGCTTACCCCCCCGGGGCTACACCTTC
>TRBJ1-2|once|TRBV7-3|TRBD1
CASSSGQGDYGYTF
TGTGCCAGCAGCTCCGGACAGGGGGACTATGGCTACACCTTC
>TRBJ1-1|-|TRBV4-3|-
CASSQIGEMRTEAFF
TGCGCCAGCAGCCAAATAGGTGAGATGAGGACTGAAGCTTTCTTT
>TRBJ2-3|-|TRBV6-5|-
CASRGGLLTDTQYF
TGTGCCAGCCGAGGGGGTCTACTCACAGATACGCAGTATTTT
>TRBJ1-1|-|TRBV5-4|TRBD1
CASSWDRGAATEAFF
TGTGCCAGCAGCTGGGACAGGGGGGCGGCCACTGAAGCTTTCTTT
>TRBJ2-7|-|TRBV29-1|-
CSVAIRGYEQYF
TGCAGCGTTGCGATCCGGGGCTACGAGCAGTACTTC
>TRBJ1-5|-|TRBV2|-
CASHDTNQPQHF
TGTGCCAGCCACGACACGAATCAGCCCCAGCATTTT
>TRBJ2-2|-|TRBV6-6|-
CASSYGGAQDTGELFF
TGTGCCAGCAGTTACGGGGGGGCCCAGGACACCGGGGAGCTGTTTTTT
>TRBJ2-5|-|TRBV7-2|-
CASSPVVSGVQYF
TGTGCCAGCAGCCCTGTGGTGAGCGGCGTCCAATACTTC
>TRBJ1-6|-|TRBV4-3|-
CASSQDKGRGSPLHF
TGCGCCAGCAGCCAAGATAAGGGGCGAGGATCACCCCTCCACTTT
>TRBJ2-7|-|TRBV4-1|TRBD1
CASSQGWDRGYEQYF
TGCGCCAGCAGCCAAGGTTGGGACAGGGGGTACGAGCAGTACTTC
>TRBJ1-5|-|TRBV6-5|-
CASGPGTHSNQPQHF
TGTGCCAGCGGACCCGGGACACATTCAAATCAGCCCCAGCATTTT
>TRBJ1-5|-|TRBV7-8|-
CASSLRGRGYSQPQHF
TGTGCCAGCAGCTTAAGGGGCAGGGGTTATAGTCAGCCCCAGCATTTT